This TCR beta chain stems from a study of blood T cell repertoires in COVID-19. Germline V gives CDR1 SGHVS, CDR2 FQNEAQ. Trimming took 5 bases from V and 6 from J; bases not matched to a gene: 5. There are 13 residues in the CDR3. Clones were sequenced by immunoSEQ multiplex PCR, and TCRdb holds only the in-frame ones, with some missing. The data hold some 130,000 clones, with more than 75% observed a single time. This clone turned up a few times. The sample consisted of peripheral blood. The clonotype originates from a man aged 50-60 years with active COVID-19. The chain combines TRBV7-8 with TRBJ2-7, with 9 bases aligning to TRBD1. The CDR3 is CASSQGQGSEQYF. The CDR3 coding sequence is TGTGCCAGCAGCCAGGGACAGGGATCCGAGCAGTACTTC. The full variable domain, rest sourced from reference TRBV7-8 and TRBJ2-7, is GAGVSQSPRYKVAKRGQDVALRCDPISGHVSLFWYQQALGQGPEFLTYFQNEAQLDKSGLPSDRFFAERPEGSVSTLKIQRTQQEDSAVYLCASSQGQGSEQYFGPGTRLTVT.